This T cell receptor beta chain was profiled in a study of T cell changes during pregnancy in multiple sclerosis. Profiling relied on immunoSEQ multiplex PCR, and the TCRdb table lists in-frame clones only, not all of them. Altogether tens of thousands of clones are present, around 90% being singletons, with the ten largest covering about 2.5%. CDR3 length: 15 residues. Germline CDR1 is LNHDA and CDR2 is SQIVND (reference sequence). V dropped 5 bases and J dropped 2 bases, with 15 bases sitting between them. The sample consisted of peripheral blood, taken in the third trimester of pregnancy. The origin of this receptor is a female donor in good health, enrolled as a control in a pregnancy study. The gene calls are TRBV19 and TRBJ2-5; TRBD2 is a possible D gene (6 bases). The DNA for the CDR3 is TGTGCCAGTAGTTCGGGACTGAGGGATCAAGAGACCCAGTACTTC. This sequence encodes CASSSGLRDQETQYF.